Each of the 25 T cell receptor beta chains below was sequenced from the same sample in a study of long-term antiretroviral therapy in people with HIV. At the survey level, the v3.0 immunoSEQ assay was run. Profiled with immunoSEQ multiplex PCR; TCRdb holds only in-frame clones, not every one. The sample consists of 25,000 to 35,000 clones, 84% of them appearing once. The starting material was unsorted PBMCs, obtained 0.4 years after starting antiretroviral therapy. The source is a man between 18 and 35 years old with HIV.

The CDR3 DNA reads as TGCGCCAGCAGCCAGGCCGTAGGGCCGAACACTGAAGCTTTCTTT. Translated, it gives CASSQAVGPNTEAFF. The chain is built from TRBV4-3 and TRBJ1-1; unclear D gene. Germline CDR1 and CDR2: LGHNA and YSLEER. Trimming stripped 3 bases from V and 1 base from J, with 12 bases between. This CDR3 comprises 15 residues.

This clone showed up just once. The chain uses TRBV27 and TRBJ1-1; D is perhaps TRBD1 (5 bases). Trimming removed 6 bases at V and 6 bases at J, with 11 bases between. Germline loops: CDR1 MNHEY, CDR2 SMNVEV (reference sequence). The CDR3 totals 12 residues. The CDR3 DNA is TGTGCCAGCAGCCGGGGGGGGTCTGAAGCTTTCTTT. Translated: CASSRGGSEAFF.

V is TRBV19 and J is TRBJ2-7, with 9 bases identical to TRBD1. Germline loops: CDR1 LNHDA, CDR2 SQIVND (reference sequence). Trimming cost V 4 bases and J 2 bases; bases outside gene matches: 6. The CDR3 length is 15 residues. The CDR3 loop reads CASSKGQGTPYEQYF. DNA for the CDR3: TGTGCCAGTAGTAAGGGACAGGGAACCCCCTACGAGCAGTACTTC.

V and J are TRBV29-1 and TRBJ1-1; a possible D gene is TRBD1 (5 bases). This CDR3 comprises 13 residues. The germline V gene encodes CDR1 SQVTM and CDR2 ANQGSEA. Trimming removed 2 bases from V and 4 bases from J, with 11 bases in between. The DNA for the CDR3 is TGCAGCGTTGAAAAGGGGAAGGGCACTGAAGCTTTCTTT. Translating gives CSVEKGKGTEAFF.

The rearrangement uses TRBV10-3 and TRBJ2-7; D remains ambiguous. V was shortened by 0 bases and J by 4 bases, with 7 bases between the two germline ends. This CDR3 region has 13 residues. Germline CDR1 reads ENHRY; CDR2 reads SYGVKD. CDR3 loop: CAISESPDYEQYF. The DNA for the CDR3 is TGTGCCATCAGTGAGTCGCCGGATTACGAGCAGTACTTC.

As regards this clone: Other DNA sequences within the sample encode an identical CDR3. This rearrangement joins TRBV4-3 to TRBJ2-7; no firm D call. The germline CDR1 and CDR2 sequences are LGHNA and YSLEER. There are 14 residues in the CDR3. The V end lost 1 base, the J end lost 3 bases, and 10 bases lay between the germline ends. CDR3: CASSQGLQLYEQYF. CDR3 in DNA: TGCGCCAGCAGCCAAGGCCTCCAACTCTACGAGCAGTACTTC.

The J gene is TRBJ2-7, the V gene TRBV19; D not certain. Germline V gives CDR1 LNHDA, CDR2 SQIVND (reference sequence). V lost 2 bases and J lost 6, with 17 bases in between. This CDR3 has 15 residues. This CDR3 is CASSIYPTARSEQYF. The CDR3, as DNA: TGTGCCAGTAGTATATACCCCACAGCGAGGAGCGAGCAGTACTTC. The variable domain in full, with the rest retrieved from reference TRBV19 and TRBJ2-7, is DGGITQSPKYLFRKEGQNVTLSCEQNLNHDAMYWYRQDPGQGLRLIYYSQIVNDFQKGDIAEGYSVSREKKESFPLTVTSAQKNPTAFYLCASSIYPTARSEQYFGPGTRLTVT.

The V and J genes are TRBV7-6 and TRBJ1-2; D gene uncertain. V was trimmed by 1 base and J by 0 bases, leaving 9 bases between them. The germline V gene encodes CDR1 SGHVS and CDR2 FNYEAQ. CDR3 size: 15 residues. The CDR3 DNA sequence: TGTGCCAGCAGCTTAGAGCCCCAGGCTAACTATGGCTACACCTTC. It translates to CASSLEPQANYGYTF. Full variable domain (remainder filled in from reference TRBV7-6 and TRBJ1-2): GAGVSQSPRYKVTKRGQDVALRCDPISGHVSLYWYRQALGQGPEFLTYFNYEAQQDKSGLPNDRFSAERPEGSISTLTIQRTEQRDSAMYRCASSLEPQANYGYTFGSGTRLTVV.

The V and J genes are TRBV13 and TRBJ2-5; no clear D gene. Germline loops: CDR1 PRHDT, CDR2 FYEKMQ (reference sequence). This CDR3 contains 15 residues. Trimming removed 3 bases at V and 2 bases at J, with 13 bases between. In DNA form, the CDR3 reads TGTGCCAGCAGCTTGAGGAGCCGCAGACAAGAGACCCAGTACTTC. Translation gives CASSLRSRRQETQYF. Full variable domain (rest looked up from reference TRBV13 and TRBJ2-5): AAGVIQSPRHLIKEKRETATLKCYPIPRHDTVYWYQQGPGQDPQFLISFYEKMQSDKGSIPDRFSAQQFSDYHSELNMSSLELGDSALYFCASSLRSRRQETQYFGPGTRLLVL.

The chain couples TRBV27 to TRBJ1-5; D is uncertain. The germline V and J ends were trimmed by 3 bases and 4 bases, with 10 bases remaining between them. The CDR3 loop spans 14 amino acids. Germline CDR1 is MNHEY and CDR2 is SMNVEV (reference sequence). Here the CDR3 reads CASSFSKTNQPQHF. The CDR3 DNA follows: TGTGCCAGCAGTTTTTCGAAGACAAATCAGCCCCAGCATTTT.

The chain recombines TRBV5-6 with TRBJ2-1; D tentatively reads TRBD1 or TRBD2 (5 bases each). Between the trimmed V and J ends, which lost 3 bases and 6 bases, there was a span of 10 bases. The germline gives CDR1 SGHDT, CDR2 YYEEEE. The CDR3 contains 13 residues. The CDR3: CASSYGTGNEQFF. CDR3 coding DNA: TGTGCCAGCAGCTACGGGACCGGCAATGAGCAGTTCTTC.

CDR3 sequence reads: CASSLDTIYF. The CDR3 DNA follows: TGTGCCAGCAGTCTAGACACCATATATTTT. This rearrangement joins TRBV25-1 to TRBJ1-3, with unresolved D. CDR1 is MGHDK, CDR2 SYGVNS, per germline. Trimming pared 5 bases from V and 8 bases from J, leaving 4 bases between. This CDR3 spans 10 amino acids.

This rearrangement joins TRBV9 to TRBJ2-7; D remains ambiguous. This CDR3 contains 14 residues. Germline assignment: CDR1 SGDLS and CDR2 YYNGEE. Trimming removed 0 bases at V and 4 bases at J, with 11 bases between. The CDR3 DNA follows: TGTGCCAGCAGCGTAGAACCTTCTGGGTACGAGCAGTACTTC. It specifies CASSVEPSGYEQYF.

V gene TRBV9 combines with J gene TRBJ2-7; perhaps D is TRBD1 or TRBD2 (5 bases each). Germline CDR1 and CDR2: SGDLS and YYNGEE. Trimming removed 0 bases from V and 5 bases from J, with 15 bases in between. CDR3 length equals 15 residues. CDR3 protein: CASSVDGTPRDEQYF. The CDR3 nucleotides read TGTGCCAGCAGCGTAGACGGGACCCCAAGGGACGAGCAGTACTTC.

The sample holds one count of this clone. The chain carries TRBV15 and TRBJ2-7; D is possibly TRBD1 (5 bases). V was trimmed by 6 bases and J by 0 bases, leaving 15 bases between them. Per the germline V gene, CDR1 is LNHNV and CDR2 is YYDKDF (reference sequence). The CDR3 runs 15 residues. The CDR3 protein is CATRKIRQSSYEQYF. DNA for the CDR3: TGTGCCACCAGGAAAATAAGACAGAGCTCCTACGAGCAGTACTTC. The full variable domain, with the rest looked up from reference TRBV15 and TRBJ2-7, is DAMVIQNPRYQVTQFGKPVTLSCSQTLNHNVMYWYQQKSSQAPKLLFHYYDKDFNNEADTPDNFQSRRPNTSFCFLDIRSPGLGDTAMYLCATRKIRQSSYEQYFGPGTRLTVT.

V and J are TRBV6-4 and TRBJ2-2, with 7 bases that match TRBD1. The CDR3 spans 14 residues. With 4 bases clipped from V and 3 bases from J, the junction kept 2 bases outside the gene matches. The germline V gene encodes CDR1 MRHNA and CDR2 SNTAGT. The CDR3 DNA reads as TGTGCCAGCAGTGGCGGACAGGACACCGGGGAGCTGTTTTTT. Translation: CASSGGQDTGELFF.

The V call is TRBV18, the J call TRBJ1-5; the D is unclear. Trimming removed 0 bases from V and 6 bases from J, with 15 bases in between. Germline assignment: CDR1 KGHSH and CDR2 LQKENI. The CDR3 loop spans 16 amino acids. As DNA, the CDR3 is TGTGCCAGCTCACCACCAGCGGCCTCCAGCGGTCAGCCCCAGCATTTT. This sequence encodes CASSPPAASSGQPQHF.

The V call is TRBV27, the J call TRBJ2-7; D assignment may be TRBD1 or TRBD2 (6 bases each). This CDR3 has 17 amino acids. Per the germline V gene, CDR1 is MNHEY and CDR2 is SMNVEV (reference sequence). Trimming cost V 5 bases and J 2 bases, with 22 bases left between them. The CDR3 protein is CASSGLGARRDPYEQYF. CDR3 DNA sequence: TGTGCCAGCAGTGGATTGGGGGCCCGGCGGGATCCCTACGAGCAGTACTTC.

The rearrangement joins TRBV28 to TRBJ1-2; D uncertain. The germline V gene encodes CDR1 MDHEN and CDR2 SYDVKM. The germline V and J ends were trimmed by 6 bases and 2 bases, with 19 bases remaining between them. This CDR3 comprises 16 residues. The CDR3 reads CASSPTGSIPNYGYTF. CDR3 nucleotides: TGTGCCAGCAGCCCGACCGGCAGCATACCGAACTATGGCTACACCTTC.

The chain couples TRBV19 to TRBJ2-7; 8 bases are shared with TRBD1. Per germline, CDR1 LNHDA and CDR2 SQIVND (reference sequence). V was clipped by 3 bases and J by 5 bases; unmatched bases: 9. The length of the CDR3 is 15 residues. The CDR3 sequence: CASSINRGSQDEQYF. CDR3 DNA sequence: TGTGCCAGTAGTATTAACAGGGGGAGCCAAGACGAGCAGTACTTC.

The chain recombines TRBV7-3 with TRBJ2-3; D gene unclear. CDR3 size: 14 residues. Germline CDR1 SGHTA, CDR2 FQGTGA. Deletions cut 1 base from V and 5 bases from J, with 10 bases between. CDR3 DNA sequence: TGTGCCAGCAGCTTAAACCCCTTTCGAGATACGCAGTATTTT. Protein product: CASSLNPFRDTQYF.

The chain links TRBV5-6 to TRBJ1-1; D possibly corresponds to TRBD1 (5 bases). Trimming cost V 5 bases and J 0 bases, with 11 bases left between them. The CDR3 extends over 14 amino acids. Per germline, CDR1 SGHDT and CDR2 YYEEEE. Here the CDR3 DNA reads TGTGCCAGCAGATATGACAGAGTGAACACTGAAGCTTTCTTT. Its protein product is CASRYDRVNTEAFF. Together with reference TRBV5-6 and TRBJ1-1, the CDR3 gives the full variable domain: DAGVTQSPTHLIKTRGQQVTLRCSPKSGHDTVSWYQQALGQGPQFIFQYYEEEERQRGNFPDRFSGHQFPNYSSELNVNALLLGDSALYLCASRYDRVNTEAFFGQGTRLTVV.

The chain joins TRBV4-1 to TRBJ1-1; 10 bases are a match to TRBD1. Per germline, CDR1 MGHRA and CDR2 YSYEKL. V trimming: 0 bases; J trimming: 10 bases; junction bases outside the gene matches: 5. CDR3 length: 14 amino acids. The CDR3 nucleotides read TGCGCCAGCAGCCAAGACATCGACAGGGGGCGAGCTTTCTTT. Translated: CASSQDIDRGRAFF.

About this clone itself: Because the CDR3's place on the DNA is in doubt, the DNA is left out and the CDR3 is given as listed by TCRdb. The genes are TRBV4-3 and TRBJ1-4. The CDR3 is 15 residues long, counting both termini. Germline values: CDR1 LGHNA, CDR2 YSLEER. CDR3: CASSQFFGEDEKLFF.

V gene TRBV6-5 combines with J gene TRBJ1-1, with a tentative D call TRBD1 (6 bases). This CDR3 comprises 16 residues. CDR1 MNHEY and CDR2 SVGAGI come from the germline V gene. V was trimmed by 2 bases and J by 0 bases, leaving 13 bases between them. CDR3: CASSYGAGAMNTEAFF. The CDR3 coding sequence is TGTGCCAGCAGTTACGGGGCAGGGGCTATGAACACTGAAGCTTTCTTT.